A selection of T cell receptor beta chains follows, all from one sample in a study of CD8+CD57+ T cells in acquired aplastic anemia. TCRdb redid the calling of the reads with MiXCR, one entry per CDR3 protein. The data contain about 190,000 distinct CDR3 sequences, around 50% of them singletons. Input material: sorted CD4+, CD8+, or CD8+CD57+ T cells (not recorded which) from PBMCs. These receptors all come from a human donor in good health, serving as a control. Both conserved end residues are part of each CDR3. D genes are given only for firm matches. Rows may omit the clone size; those that give it use once, few, many or a size class.

v_call	clone_size	j_call	d_call	cdr3_aa	cdr3_nt
TRBV9	few	TRBJ2-3	NA	CASSVSSSTDTQYF	TGTGCCAGCAGCGTGTCTAGCAGCACAGATACGCAGTATTTT
TRBV29-1	few	TRBJ2-7	NA	CSVEVGLGQYF	TGCAGCGTTGAAGTAGGGCTAGGGCAGTACTTC
TRBV4-3	NA	TRBJ1-6	TRBD1	CASSTPGQGVTSPLHF	TGCGCCAGCAGCACACCGGGACAGGGGGTTACTTCACCCCTCCACTTT
TRBV2	NA	TRBJ1-2	NA	CASSEQGGYYGYTF	TGTGCCAGCAGTGAACAGGGAGGGTACTATGGCTACACCTTC
TRBV19	NA	TRBJ2-7	NA	CASSMEWAGVSYEQYF	TGTGCCAGTAGTATGGAGTGGGCAGGGGTGTCCTACGAGCAGTACTTC
TRBV4-1	NA	TRBJ1-6	TRBD1	CASSRGMTGPNSPLHF	TGCGCCAGCAGCCGAGGCATGACAGGGCCCAATTCACCCCTCCACTTT
TRBV7-2	NA	TRBJ2-7	NA	CTSSFTWALDEQYF	TGTACCAGTAGCTTCACTTGGGCCCTAGACGAGCAGTACTTC
TRBV7-6	NA	TRBJ2-5	NA	CASSLSGFQETQYF	TGTGCCAGCAGCTTAAGTGGGTTCCAAGAGACCCAGTACTTC
TRBV7-7	NA	TRBJ2-2	NA	CASSSSTNTGELFF	TGTGCTAGCAGCTCGTCGACAAACACCGGGGAGCTGTTTTTT
TRBV19	NA	TRBJ1-1	NA	CASNPTRPRGKTEAFF	TGTGCCAGTAACCCGACAAGGCCCCGAGGGAAAACTGAAGCTTTCTTT
TRBV12-5	few	TRBJ1-5	NA	CASGLDGRDQPQHF	TGTGCTAGTGGTTTGGACGGGAGGGATCAGCCCCAGCATTTT
TRBV2	NA	TRBJ2-5	NA	CATRRTSPRQQYF	TGTGCCACCCGTAGAACCTCCCCCCGACAGCAGTACTTC
TRBV7-9	many	TRBJ1-2	TRBD1	CASSSGSGQSNYGYTF	TGTGCCAGCAGCTCCGGGTCGGGACAGTCTAACTATGGCTACACCTTC
TRBV10-3	NA	TRBJ2-1	NA	CASYRDGNNEQFF	TGTGCCTCCTACCGGGACGGTAACAATGAGCAGTTCTTC
TRBV20-1	NA	TRBJ1-1	NA	CSASPPRMPPEAFF	TGCAGTGCTAGCCCGCCCCGGATGCCTCCTGAAGCTTTCTTT
TRBV6-5	many	TRBJ2-3	TRBD2	CASSYVLPSGGPADTQYF	TGTGCCAGCAGTTACGTTTTGCCTAGCGGGGGACCTGCAGATACGCAGTATTTT